The clone carrying this T cell receptor (beta chain) has a handful of counts. With 3 bases removed from V and 3 bases from J, the gap between germline ends came to 0 bases. The CDR3 sequence is 10 residues long. The germline V gene encodes CDR1 MNHNS and CDR2 SASEGT. TCRdb used MiXCR to reprocess the 5' RACE reads, holding one entry per CDR3 protein. Here the sample spans tens of thousands of distinct CDR3 sequences, 26% being singletons. The material sequenced was naive CD4+ T cells sorted from a lymph node. Regarding subset: naive CD4+ T cells, CD4+CD45RA+CD25-. The V gene is TRBV6-1, the J gene TRBJ2-7; D gene uncertain. The origin of this receptor is a female donor with breast cancer. CDR3 in amino acids: CASSDYEQYF. CDR3 nucleotides: TGTGCCAGCAGTGACTACGAGCAGTACTTC.